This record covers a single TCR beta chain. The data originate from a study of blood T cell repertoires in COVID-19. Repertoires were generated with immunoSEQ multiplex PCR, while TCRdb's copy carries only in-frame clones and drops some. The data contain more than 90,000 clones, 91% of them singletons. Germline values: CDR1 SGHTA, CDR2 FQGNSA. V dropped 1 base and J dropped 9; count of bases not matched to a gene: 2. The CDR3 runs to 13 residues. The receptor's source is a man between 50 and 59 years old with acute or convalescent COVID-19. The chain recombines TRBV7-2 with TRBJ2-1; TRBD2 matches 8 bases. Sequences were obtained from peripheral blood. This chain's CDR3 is CASSLVAGSEQFF. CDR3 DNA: TGTGCCAGCAGCTTAGTAGCGGGGAGTGAGCAGTTCTTC.